This T cell receptor (beta chain) was sequenced for a study of blood T cell repertoires in COVID-19. The data were produced by immunoSEQ multiplex PCR, yet TCRdb's version contains in-frame clones alone and is incomplete. Counted here are about 160,000 clones, roughly 88% occurring once; the ten biggest clones make up roughly 9.5%. The germline V and J ends were trimmed by 6 bases and 2 bases, with 16 bases remaining between them. This CDR3 spans 15 amino acids. Germline CDR1 SNHLY, CDR2 FYNNEI. The rearrangement links TRBV2 to TRBJ1-1; D gene unclear. Specimen: peripheral blood. This clonotype was obtained from a woman older than 75 with active or convalescent COVID-19. CDR3 nucleotide sequence: TGTGCCAGCAGGGACGGAGTCCCGGGAAACACTGAAGCTTTCTTT. Protein product: CASRDGVPGNTEAFF.